The subject of this entry is one T cell receptor beta chain. Its target antigen remains unknown. Base qualities are not provided; no much larger clone lies one nucleotide away. In the germline V gene (reference sequence), CDR1 corresponds to MNHNY and CDR2 to SVGAGI. The CDR3 goes from the cysteine to the phenylalanine over 16 residues. CDR3 DNA is the only sequence kept; it has 48 bases, read in frame from the first base. For this chain, trimming is 2 bases at the V end and 7 bases at the J end, and the number of junction bases without a gene match is 9. These data come from a study of blood T cell repertoires in COVID-19 (dated by TCRdb to between 2020 and 2021). Study-wide context: Collaborator samples came from the United States, Italy and Spain and covered acute and convalescent phases of COVID-19. Subjects who had been exposed to COVID-19, were actively infected with it, or had recovered from it provided the deeply sampled blood TCRbeta repertoires that made up the dataset. The sample metadata nearly always contained a de-identified subject ID, COVID-19 status, age in years and sex. The material from the prospective study consisted of cDNA or gDNA derived from T cells, B-cell-depleted T cells, or PBMCs. The samples were drawn from the first 160 participants of the ongoing ImmuneRACE study and from some 1,300 subjects provided by 6 global collaborators. Where HLA class I and class II types were available, the types were taken from metadata supplied by the sample provider, not from assay-based typing. The repertoires were released in a freely available public database intended as a resource for research on the immune response to SARS-CoV-2. Findings and caveats that apply to the study as a whole: Clinical and demographic metadata were provided uncurated, with the amount varying by source and participant.

TCRbeta CDR3 regions were amplified from genomic DNA using the immunoSEQ Assay, a bias-controlled multiplex PCR. The original pipeline was this. Nucleated cell counts per sample were estimated from amplification of reference gene primers within the assay. Sequence reads were collapsed and filtered to measure the absolute abundance of every unique TCRbeta CDR3 rearrangement. Productive Simpson clonality was computed per sample as the square root of Simpson's diversity index over productive rearrangements. This immuneACCESS table, as held by TCRdb, lists in-frame sequences with V and J called but not all clones. Of the missing ones, under half trace to an unresolved V gene in checked studies; the others have no known cause. Clone size and V and J calls were adopted from that table, with D and trimming inferred from the DNA. This sample holds some 140,000 clones; around 88% were observed only once. The ten largest clones capture around 19% of the sample.

Collaborating institutions collected whole blood in K2EDTA tubes following their own protocols. For TCRbeta analysis, collaborators shipped samples as frozen whole blood, isolated PBMCs, or DNA extracted from either of those sample types. The source of this sequence is a man aged 45 to 65 with active or convalescent COVID-19. Rearrangement joined TRBV6-6 to TRBJ1-4; 8 of the junction bases match TRBD1. Sequencing was performed on peripheral blood. This receptor has the CDR3 CASSYRQGAFTEKLFF. The DNA is as follows: TGTGCCAGCAGTTACCGGCAGGGGGCCTTTACTGAAAAACTGTTTTTT.